The sample holds one count of the clone carrying this T cell receptor (beta chain). In the same sample, other DNA sequences code for this CDR3. This record belongs to a study of T cell responses to AZD1222 COVID-19 vaccine. Libraries were prepared by immunoSEQ multiplex PCR; TCRdb keeps only in-frame clonotypes and omits some of them. Found here are roughly 120,000 clones, roughly nine tenths of them singletons; the top ten hold around 1.7%. The source of this sequence is an adult in good health. Sample: peripheral blood, taken on day 0 of AZD1222 vaccination.

CDR3 nucleotides: TGCGCCAGCAGCCCCGGGACTTCCACAGATACGCAGTATTTT. It encodes CASSPGTSTDTQYF. V is TRBV5-1 and J is TRBJ2-3, with D tentatively TRBD2 (6 bases). Germline values: CDR1 SGHRS, CDR2 YFSETQ. Trimming took off 4 bases at V and 2 bases at J, with 11 bases between the two ends. There are 14 residues in the CDR3.